The 3 T cell receptor beta chains below come from one sample, sequenced in a study of cytomegalovirus exposure and HLA in healthy donors. Both 60 Vbeta primers and 13 Jbeta primers went into the PCR. TCRdb keeps only in-frame clones here, not all; method: immunoSEQ multiplex PCR. The sample consists of 80,000 to 130,000 clones, around 75% of them appearing once. Source material: PBMCs. All receptors come from a male donor in good health and CMV-seropositive.

The chain uses TRBV6-5 and TRBJ2-2; weak D call: TRBD1 (6 bases). The CDR3 runs 14 residues. Trimming left V 8 bases short and J 7 bases short, with 17 bases between. The germline V gene encodes CDR1 MNHEY and CDR2 SVGAGI. The CDR3 nucleotides read TGTGCCAGCCGGGACATCCTTTTCGGCGGGGAGCTGTTTTTT. Amino acids: CASRDILFGGELFF.

The chain joins TRBV28 to TRBJ2-5; 8 nucleotides align to TRBD2. Germline V gene lookup returns CDR1 MDHEN and CDR2 SYDVKM. The CDR3 has 16 amino acids. With V trimmed by 7 bases and J by 5 bases, 15 bases remained unmatched. The CDR3 region is CASTPGGAGGSETQYF. The CDR3 bases are TGTGCCAGCACCCCCGGTGGGGCGGGGGGTAGTGAGACCCAGTACTTC.

This rearrangement joins TRBV15 to TRBJ2-5; 9 bases map to TRBD1. The tail of the sequence fits TRBJ2-7 better, so the J call may be wrong. This CDR3 comprises 13 residues. Germline-derived CDR1 and CDR2 are LNHNV and YYDKDF (reference sequence). CDR3 in amino acids: CATSRDRGYEQYF. The CDR3 DNA reads TGTGCCACCAGCAGGGACAGGGGTTACGAGCAGTACTTC.